This T cell receptor (beta chain) derives from a study of shared clonotypes between healthy human individuals. Study-level information: Three plates were used per donor for CD4 naive, three for CD4 memory, two for CD8 naive and one for CD8 memory.

Notes on this clone: The antigen remains undetermined.

CD8 cells classed as naive were CD45RO-negative and positively selected for CCR7, excluding terminally differentiated effector memory CD45RA+ cells. Trimming removed 4 bases from V and 5 bases from J; junction bases left unmatched: 7. The germline gives CDR1 SGHRS, CDR2 YFSETQ. This CDR3 spans 14 amino acids. Study results and limitations: In the sorted subsets, rarefaction showed sequencing was incomplete despite large depth.

Method: immunoSEQ multiplex PCR; TCRdb's copy keeps in-frame clones and lacks some. Of about 2 million clones listed, 85% to 95% were seen once; the top ten hold more than 0.95%. This TCR came from a man between 18 and 29 years old in good health. The chain combines TRBV5-1 with TRBJ2-7, with 9 nucleotides matching TRBD1. Source material: naive CD8+ T cells sorted from blood. CDR3 loop: CASSNGQGFDEQYF. As DNA, the CDR3 is TGCGCCAGCAGCAATGGACAGGGGTTCGACGAGCAGTACTTC.